Listed below are T cell receptor beta chains from one sample, sequenced in a study of neoadjuvant anti-PD-1 for oral cavity cancer. Profiled with immunoSEQ multiplex PCR; TCRdb holds only in-frame clones, not every one. The sample consists of 17,000 or so clones, around three fifths of them appearing once. Sequences were derived from PBMCs, sampled before nivolumab (anti-PD-1) treatment. These receptors were taken from a person aged 35-79 years with oral cavity squamous cell carcinoma. The CDR3 runs from the conserved cysteine through the conserved F or W. The order of the fields is D gene, clone size, J gene, V gene, CDR3 protein, CDR3 DNA. A D gene is named only where the DNA matches it firmly. The size entry is marked missing in some rows and otherwise reads once, few, many or a size class.

d_call: TRBD2; clone_size: NA; j_call: TRBJ2-3; v_call: TRBV28; cdr3_aa: CASSYPTSGFTDTQYF; cdr3_nt: TGTGCCAGCAGTTACCCGACTAGCGGGTTCACAGATACGCAGTATTTT
d_call: NA; clone_size: once; j_call: TRBJ1-1; v_call: TRBV30; cdr3_aa: CAWSVNGRTEAFF; cdr3_nt: TGTGCCTGGAGTGTAAATGGGCGCACTGAAGCTTTCTTT
d_call: NA; clone_size: few; j_call: TRBJ2-2; v_call: TRBV18; cdr3_aa: CASRKEGDTGELFF; cdr3_nt: TGTGCCAGCCGAAAGGAGGGGGACACCGGGGAGCTGTTTTTT
d_call: NA; clone_size: NA; j_call: TRBJ2-7; v_call: TRBV11-2; cdr3_aa: CASSLQRASGEQYF; cdr3_nt: TGTGCCAGCAGCTTACAGAGGGCTTCAGGCGAGCAGTACTTC
d_call: TRBD1; clone_size: few; j_call: TRBJ1-2; v_call: TRBV27; cdr3_aa: CASSFRQGSGYTF; cdr3_nt: TGTGCCAGCAGTTTTCGACAGGGATCGGGCTACACCTTC
d_call: NA; clone_size: NA; j_call: TRBJ1-4; v_call: TRBV5-1; cdr3_aa: CASSPPVGARGEKLFF; cdr3_nt: TGCGCCAGCAGCCCCCCTGTTGGGGCCCGCGGCGAAAAACTGTTTTTT
d_call: NA; clone_size: NA; j_call: TRBJ2-7; v_call: TRBV7-2; cdr3_aa: CASSFRETYEQYF; cdr3_nt: TGTGCCAGCAGCTTTCGGGAAACCTACGAGCAGTACTTC
d_call: TRBD1; clone_size: NA; j_call: TRBJ2-7; v_call: TRBV6-6; cdr3_aa: CASARGQDYEQYF; cdr3_nt: TGTGCCAGCGCCCGGGGACAGGACTACGAGCAGTACTTC
d_call: NA; clone_size: NA; j_call: TRBJ1-4; v_call: TRBV11-3; cdr3_aa: CASSSTQGVTDPTNEKLFF; cdr3_nt: TGTGCCAGCAGCTCGACCCAGGGAGTAACGGACCCAACTAATGAAAAACTGTTTTTT
d_call: TRBD1; clone_size: few; j_call: TRBJ1-1; v_call: TRBV5-6; cdr3_aa: CASSSRTGRTEAFF; cdr3_nt: TGTGCCAGCAGCTCGAGGACAGGGAGGACTGAAGCTTTCTTT
d_call: NA; clone_size: NA; j_call: TRBJ2-7; v_call: TRBV7-3; cdr3_aa: CASRGPNSYEQYF; cdr3_nt: TGTGCCAGCAGGGGGCCGAACTCTTACGAGCAGTACTTC
d_call: NA; clone_size: NA; j_call: TRBJ2-7; v_call: TRBV6-5; cdr3_aa: CASSVGAVGYEQYF; cdr3_nt: TGTGCCAGCAGCGTTGGCGCGGTCGGCTACGAGCAGTACTTC
d_call: TRBD2; clone_size: NA; j_call: TRBJ2-3; v_call: TRBV6-6; cdr3_aa: CASSPGTITDTQYF; cdr3_nt: TGTGCCAGCAGTCCCGGGACTATAACAGATACGCAGTATTTT
d_call: TRBD2; clone_size: few; j_call: TRBJ2-1; v_call: TRBV2; cdr3_aa: CASRDPLAADNEQFF; cdr3_nt: TGTGCCAGCAGAGACCCGCTAGCGGCGGACAATGAGCAGTTCTTC
d_call: NA; clone_size: NA; j_call: TRBJ2-1; v_call: TRBV2; cdr3_aa: CASSSIGQGTYNEQFF; cdr3_nt: TGTGCCAGCAGCTCTATAGGGCAGGGAACCTACAATGAGCAGTTCTTC
d_call: TRBD2; clone_size: NA; j_call: TRBJ2-3; v_call: TRBV2; cdr3_aa: CASTKLAGGTDTQYF; cdr3_nt: TGTGCCAGCACTAAACTAGCGGGAGGCACAGATACGCAGTATTTT
d_call: NA; clone_size: NA; j_call: TRBJ2-7; v_call: TRBV2; cdr3_aa: CASSEAMVSGIYYEQYF; cdr3_nt: TGTGCCAGCAGTGAAGCGATGGTTAGCGGAATTTACTACGAGCAGTACTTC
d_call: NA; clone_size: NA; j_call: TRBJ1-3; v_call: TRBV2; cdr3_aa: CASSRNGNTIYF; cdr3_nt: TGTGCCAGCAGTCGAAACGGAAACACCATATATTTT
d_call: NA; clone_size: once; j_call: TRBJ2-3; v_call: TRBV6-5; cdr3_aa: CASSYSIASTDTQYF; cdr3_nt: TGTGCCAGCAGTTACTCGATCGCTAGCACAGATACGCAGTATTTT
d_call: NA; clone_size: once; j_call: TRBJ1-2; v_call: TRBV30; cdr3_aa: CAWSVGGSYGYTF; cdr3_nt: TGTGCCTGGAGTGTTGGGGGTTCCTATGGCTACACCTTC
d_call: NA; clone_size: NA; j_call: TRBJ1-1; v_call: TRBV11-1; cdr3_aa: CASSLQGFGNTEAFF; cdr3_nt: TGTGCCAGCAGCTTACAGGGATTTGGGAACACTGAAGCTTTCTTT
d_call: NA; clone_size: NA; j_call: TRBJ2-2; v_call: TRBV5-6; cdr3_aa: CASSLEKFSGRTGELFF; cdr3_nt: TGTGCCAGCAGCTTGGAAAAGTTTTCGGGCAGAACCGGGGAGCTGTTTTTT
d_call: NA; clone_size: NA; j_call: TRBJ1-3; v_call: TRBV6-6; cdr3_aa: CASRLDHVVGNTIYF; cdr3_nt: TGTGCCAGCAGGCTCGACCACGTTGTCGGAAACACCATATATTTT
d_call: NA; clone_size: NA; j_call: TRBJ2-1; v_call: TRBV5-1; cdr3_aa: CASSWDDISYNEQFF; cdr3_nt: TGCGCCAGCAGCTGGGACGACATATCTTACAATGAGCAGTTCTTC
d_call: TRBD2; clone_size: NA; j_call: TRBJ2-2; v_call: TRBV4-1; cdr3_aa: CASSRGLAGGLLRELFF; cdr3_nt: TGCGCCAGCAGCCGGGGACTAGCGGGAGGGCTCTTGCGGGAGCTGTTTTTT
d_call: NA; clone_size: few; j_call: TRBJ2-7; v_call: TRBV6-6; cdr3_aa: CASSYPRGLGAYEQYF; cdr3_nt: TGTGCCAGCAGTTACCCCCGGGGGTTAGGCGCCTACGAGCAGTACTTC
d_call: TRBD2; clone_size: NA; j_call: TRBJ2-7; v_call: TRBV10-2; cdr3_aa: CASSESGGSGNEQYF; cdr3_nt: TGCGCCAGCAGTGAGTCCGGGGGGAGTGGCAACGAGCAGTACTTC
d_call: NA; clone_size: NA; j_call: TRBJ2-3; v_call: TRBV5-1; cdr3_aa: CASSSQDTQYF; cdr3_nt: TGCGCCAGCAGCTCCCAAGATACGCAGTATTTT